Listed below are T cell receptor beta chains from one sample, sequenced in a study of shared T cell receptors in the human thymus. Profiled with immunoSEQ multiplex PCR; TCRdb holds only in-frame clones, not every one. This table has 450,000 to 650,000 clones, approximately 80% appearing once. This same sample was also part of a study on human thymus T cells.

Sample: thymocytes. These receptors came from a boy in the first two years of life with a congenital heart defect. The CDR3 runs from the conserved cysteine through the conserved F or W. The D gene is left open where the match is weak. Clone size is not always given. Where it is, it says once, few, many or a class for expanded clones.

J gene	D gene	V gene	clone size	CDR3 DNA	CDR3 protein
TRBJ2-7	.	TRBV25-1	.	TGTGCCAGCGCGGCAGGGGACGAGCAGTACTTC	CASAAGDEQYF
TRBJ2-3	TRBD2	TRBV11-2	.	TGTGCCAGCAGCTTAGAAAGACTAGCGGGAGGGGACACTAGCACAGATACGCAGTATTTT	CASSLERLAGGDTSTDTQYF
TRBJ1-3	.	TRBV7-9	once	TGTGCCAGCAGTTCCCACAAGGACAGAGGAAACACCATATATTTT	CASSSHKDRGNTIYF
TRBJ1-2	.	TRBV29-1	.	TGCAGCGTTGTTGGAGCAGCTATAAACTATGGCTACACCTTC	CSVVGAAINYGYTF
TRBJ1-2	.	TRBV4-1	.	TGCGCCAGCAGCCAAGGTAAGACTTATGGCTACACCTTC	CASSQGKTYGYTF
TRBJ2-1	TRBD2	TRBV2	.	TGTGCCAGCACCCCCCCCGGGACTAGCGGCGGGCGGTTCTTC	CASTPPGTSGGRFF
TRBJ2-7	TRBD2	TRBV7-2	.	TGTGCCAGCAGCTTAGACCTTAGCGGGAGGGCCTGCGAGCAGTACTTC	CASSLDLSGRACEQYF
TRBJ2-7	.	TRBV10-3	.	TGTGCCATCAGAAGCGCCTCTGGAATGCAGTACTTC	CAIRSASGMQYF
TRBJ1-4	.	TRBV18	.	TGTGCCAGCTCACCTGACTCGACGGATCACCTCGCAACTAATGAAAAACTGTTTTTT	CASSPDSTDHLATNEKLFF
TRBJ2-5	TRBD2	TRBV9	.	TGTGCCAGCAGCGTAGCCCCCACGCTAGCGGGAATCCTTAAGACCCAGTACTTC	CASSVAPTLAGILKTQYF
TRBJ2-7	TRBD1	TRBV4-3	.	TGCGCCAGCAGACCCGGGACAGGGTCCGACGAGCAGTACTTC	CASRPGTGSDEQYF
TRBJ1-2	.	TRBV20-1	.	TGCAGTGCTAGAGGCCTCCTATTCAACACCTTC	CSARGLLFNTF